This T cell receptor (beta chain) was captured in a study of shared T cell receptors in the human thymus. The assay was immunoSEQ multiplex PCR, and TCRdb's table has in-frame clones only and misses some. The sample lists approximately 760,000 clones; approximately 85% were seen once. These data were also reused for a study on human thymus T cells. This second study says: Those donating were healthy Finnish infants in corrective surgery for congenital heart defects. Thymic samples were excised during corrective heart operations. Reports from related research described highly overlapping thymic repertoires among unrelated individuals.

This clonotype was sampled from a girl less than two years old with a congenital heart defect. The sequencing input was thymocytes.

CDR3 DNA: TGTGCCAGCTCGGGACAGTCAAGCCCTCACTATGGCTACACCTTC. Amino acid sequence: CASSGQSSPHYGYTF. The V call is TRBV2, the J call TRBJ1-2; 7 positions match TRBD1. The CDR3 runs 15 residues. Germline CDR1 reads SNHLY; CDR2 reads FYNNEI. J lost 3 bases, V lost 8 bases, and 12 bases had no gene match.